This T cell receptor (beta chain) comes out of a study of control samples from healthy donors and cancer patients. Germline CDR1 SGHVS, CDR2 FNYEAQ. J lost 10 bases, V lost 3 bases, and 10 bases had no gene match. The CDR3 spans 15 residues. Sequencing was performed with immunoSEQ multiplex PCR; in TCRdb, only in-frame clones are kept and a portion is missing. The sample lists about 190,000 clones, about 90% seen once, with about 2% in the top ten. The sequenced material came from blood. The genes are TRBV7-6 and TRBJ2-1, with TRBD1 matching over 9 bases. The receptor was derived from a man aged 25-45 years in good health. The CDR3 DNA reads TGTGCCAGCAGCTTTCGACAGGGGGGAAATGGAGAGCAGTTCTTC. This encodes CASSFRQGGNGEQFF.